The rows below give T cell receptor beta chains drawn from one sample of a study of blood T cell repertoires in COVID-19. The data were produced by immunoSEQ multiplex PCR, yet TCRdb's version contains in-frame clones alone and is incomplete. The sample has around 440,000 clones, approximately 89% seen once; the top ten hold 10% to 15%. Specimen: peripheral blood. The receptors derive from a woman in her forties or fifties with COVID-19, enrolled during active disease. CDR3s leave out the opening cysteine and the closing phenylalanine or tryptophan. Each record gives: clone size, V gene, CDR3 length, CDR3 protein. Some rows have no size entry. The others give once, few or many, or a class for an expanded clone.

clone size: NA
V gene: TRBV7-6
CDR3 length: 13
CDR3 protein: ASSSDKALGDTQY

clone size: NA
V gene: TRBV18
CDR3 length: 14
CDR3 protein: ASSPRATIGRETQY

clone size: once
V gene: TRBV30
CDR3 length: 14
CDR3 protein: AWSVPSGYSNQPQH

clone size: once
V gene: TRBV19
CDR3 length: 13
CDR3 protein: ASSIVPGQLLVQF

clone size: NA
V gene: TRBV30
CDR3 length: 13
CDR3 protein: AWVSGTGRVNEQF

clone size: NA
V gene: TRBV3-1/TRBV3-2
CDR3 length: 13
CDR3 protein: ASSLGLAEPYEQY

clone size: NA
V gene: TRBV11-2
CDR3 length: 11
CDR3 protein: ASSLGSGYIQY

clone size: NA
V gene: TRBV5-4
CDR3 length: 14
CDR3 protein: ASSLSGRRGYSPLH

clone size: NA
V gene: TRBV5-1
CDR3 length: 12
CDR3 protein: ASSLAVEGAEAF

clone size: NA
V gene: TRBV11-2
CDR3 length: 12
CDR3 protein: ASSFQGSTYEQY

clone size: few
V gene: TRBV7-9
CDR3 length: 11
CDR3 protein: ASSLAVRGEQF

clone size: NA
V gene: TRBV3-1/TRBV3-2
CDR3 length: 14
CDR3 protein: ASSQWTVSYNSPLH

clone size: NA
V gene: TRBV5-1
CDR3 length: 14
CDR3 protein: ASSLGTGGAANEQF

clone size: NA
V gene: TRBV3-1/TRBV3-2
CDR3 length: 12
CDR3 protein: ASSQGPVSYEQY

clone size: NA
V gene: TRBV30
CDR3 length: 10
CDR3 protein: AWSRGIWGYT

clone size: NA
V gene: TRBV30
CDR3 length: 14
CDR3 protein: AWSSVRGTSNYGYT

clone size: NA
V gene: TRBV23-1
CDR3 length: 13
CDR3 protein: ASSRDSTTNEKLF

clone size: once
V gene: TRBV3-1/TRBV3-2
CDR3 length: 14
CDR3 protein: ASSDWTSRGTDTQY

clone size: NA
V gene: TRBV27
CDR3 length: 13
CDR3 protein: ASSSLMYQDTEAF

clone size: few
V gene: TRBV19
CDR3 length: 13
CDR3 protein: ASSPGTNRNQPQH

clone size: NA
V gene: TRBV14
CDR3 length: 14
CDR3 protein: ASSRVLAGGNYEQY

clone size: once
V gene: TRBV4-2
CDR3 length: 14
CDR3 protein: ASSQDYPPGETEAF

clone size: NA
V gene: TRBV9
CDR3 length: 17
CDR3 protein: ASSVGDGTGVGMNTEAF

clone size: NA
V gene: TRBV3-1/TRBV3-2
CDR3 length: 11
CDR3 protein: ASSHENKGQLF

clone size: NA
V gene: TRBV4-1
CDR3 length: 15
CDR3 protein: ASSQGTGAHSGNTIY

clone size: NA
V gene: TRBV12-5
CDR3 length: 12
CDR3 protein: ASALGLGAYGYT

clone size: NA
V gene: TRBV7-7
CDR3 length: 12
CDR3 protein: ASSLAGGESTQY

clone size: NA
V gene: TRBV3-1/TRBV3-2
CDR3 length: 13
CDR3 protein: ASSQLAVASETQY

clone size: once
V gene: TRBV19
CDR3 length: 12
CDR3 protein: ASSIGGGSGELF

clone size: NA
V gene: TRBV5-6
CDR3 length: 13
CDR3 protein: ASSLAVGGNYGYT

clone size: few
V gene: TRBV9
CDR3 length: 13
CDR3 protein: ASSVTGNSGNTIY

clone size: NA
V gene: TRBV27
CDR3 length: 10
CDR3 protein: ASSLIGAPLH

clone size: NA
V gene: TRBV5-1
CDR3 length: 12
CDR3 protein: ASRPSAREDGYT

clone size: NA
V gene: TRBV5-4
CDR3 length: 14
CDR3 protein: ASSRTSGALWDTQY

clone size: NA
V gene: TRBV11-2
CDR3 length: 12
CDR3 protein: ASSLGQGNYGYT

clone size: NA
V gene: TRBV23-1
CDR3 length: 10
CDR3 protein: ASSQVTGGYT

clone size: NA
V gene: TRBV3-1/TRBV3-2
CDR3 length: 12
CDR3 protein: ASSQGTVNTEAF

clone size: NA
V gene: TRBV18
CDR3 length: 14
CDR3 protein: ASSIQGAATNEKLF

clone size: NA
V gene: TRBV9
CDR3 length: 11
CDR3 protein: AGPEGVGQPQH

clone size: NA
V gene: TRBV9
CDR3 length: 14
CDR3 protein: ASSTWTGFSGNTIY

clone size: NA
V gene: TRBV7-2
CDR3 length: 13
CDR3 protein: ASSLAGTGNTEAF

clone size: NA
V gene: TRBV19
CDR3 length: 12
CDR3 protein: ASSLGQMNTEAF

clone size: NA
V gene: TRBV7-8
CDR3 length: 13
CDR3 protein: ASSFRGTGANVLT

clone size: NA
V gene: TRBV5-1
CDR3 length: 13
CDR3 protein: ASSPVPGSSYEQY

clone size: NA
V gene: TRBV4-2
CDR3 length: 13
CDR3 protein: ASSQDILAGDEQF

clone size: few
V gene: TRBV2
CDR3 length: 11
CDR3 protein: ASSPGEGDTQY

clone size: NA
V gene: TRBV29-1
CDR3 length: 12
CDR3 protein: SVEGGAASYEQY